This T cell receptor (beta chain) was captured in a study of monozygotic twins with inflammatory bowel disease. Notes on the study in general: The co-twins with IBD showed lower TCRbeta diversity (inverse Simpson) than their healthy siblings.

In regard to this clonotype: The target antigen is unknown.

TCRdb reworked the 5' RACE reads into one entry per CDR3 protein, no DNA. The listing records approximately 340,000 distinct CDR3 sequences. CDR3 length equals 13 residues. Germline V lookup: CDR1 DFQATT, CDR2 SNEGSKA (reference sequence). Sequencing input: blood. The chain is built from TRBV20-1 and TRBJ1-5. The TCR sequence derives from a human donor with ulcerative colitis or Crohn's disease, or a healthy co-twin of an affected twin (not recorded which). CDR3 loop: CSVKGWGNQPQHF.